The 20 T cell receptor beta chains reported below all come from one sample, sequenced in a study of blood T cell repertoires in COVID-19. The repertoire was sequenced with immunoSEQ multiplex PCR; TCRdb's copy has only in-frame clones and lacks some. This sample carries a few hundred thousand clones, roughly 90% of them seen once, and the ten largest clones take about 3%. Sequencing input: peripheral blood. All receptors derive from a young woman with COVID-19, enrolled during active disease.

The V gene is TRBV18, the J gene TRBJ2-2, with a weak D call TRBD2 (6 bases). This CDR3 comprises 15 residues. V was pared by 3 bases and J by 7 bases, with 15 bases between. Germline V CDR1 and CDR2: KGHSH, LQKENI. The CDR3 loop is CASSPGVREHGELFF. In DNA, the CDR3 is TGTGCCAGCTCACCGGGCGTCCGGGAGCACGGGGAGCTGTTTTTT.

The chain links TRBV6-5 to TRBJ2-5; 10 nucleotides align to TRBD2. This CDR3 is built from 16 residues. Germline assignment: CDR1 MNHEY and CDR2 SVGAGI. V shed 0 bases, J shed 2 bases, and the junction held 3 bases outside the gene matches. Written as DNA, the CDR3 is TGTGCCAGCAGTTACTCGAATAGCGGGGGGCAAGAGACCCAGTACTTC. Encoded protein: CASSYSNSGGQETQYF.

CDR3 amino acids: CASSQGRAGGPEDTQYF. The CDR3, as DNA: TGTGCCAGCAGCCAAGGGCGAGCGGGGGGGCCTGAAGATACGCAGTATTTT. The chain has TRBV3-1 (or the pseudogene TRBV3-2) and TRBJ2-3; 10 bases agree with TRBD2. The CDR3 has 17 residues. The V and J ends lost 1 base and 5 bases, in that order; junction bases with no gene match: 9. CDR1 is LGHDT and CDR2 is YNNKEL in the germline V gene (reference sequence).

V and J are TRBV5-6 and TRBJ2-3; TRBD2 matches 8 bases. J gave up 0 bases and V 4 bases, and 13 bases lay outside the gene matches. The CDR3 runs 18 residues. Germline CDR1 reads SGHDT; CDR2 reads YYEEEE. CDR3 residues: CASSPLGLADASTDTQYF. The CDR3 nucleotides are TGTGCCAGCAGCCCCCTCGGACTAGCTGACGCTAGCACAGATACGCAGTATTTT.

This chain links TRBV2 with TRBJ1-2, with a possible D match to TRBD1 (5 bases). This CDR3 spans 15 amino acids. Germline CDR1 reads SNHLY; CDR2 reads FYNNEI. Trimming removed 4 bases at V and 4 bases at J, with 16 bases between. The CDR3 nucleotides read TGTGCCAGCAGTGCCGACGGGGGATTCTCCTATGGCTACACCTTC. Its translation: CASSADGGFSYGYTF.

The chain has TRBV10-3 and TRBJ2-1, with 7 bases aligning to TRBD2. The CDR3 is made up of 14 amino acids. Trimming at V came to 4 bases and at J to 3 bases, leaving 3 bases not matched to a gene. CDR1 and CDR2 (germline): ENHRY, SYGVKD. The CDR3 here is CAISGLAVYNEQFF. CDR3 in DNA: TGTGCCATCAGTGGGCTAGCGGTCTACAATGAGCAGTTCTTC.

DNA for the CDR3: TGTGCCAGCAGTTTTAATACTCCTCGAACCTACAATGAGCAGTTCTTC. Protein product: CASSFNTPRTYNEQFF. The chain uses TRBV6-5 and TRBJ2-1; D is unclear. Trimming took off 4 bases at V and 2 bases at J, with 15 bases between the two ends. In germline, CDR1 is MNHEY, CDR2 SVGAGI. The CDR3 runs to 16 residues.

A single count supports this clone. V gene TRBV19 combines with J gene TRBJ1-5, with 12 positions matching TRBD1. The CDR3 extends over 15 amino acids. J lost 6 bases, V lost 3 bases, and 3 bases had no gene match. Per the germline V gene, CDR1 is LNHDA and CDR2 is SQIVND (reference sequence). The CDR3 is CASSIGTGGFQPQHF. In DNA, the CDR3 is TGTGCCAGTAGTATCGGGACAGGGGGCTTTCAGCCCCAGCATTTT. Combining the CDR3 with reference TRBV19 and TRBJ1-5 gives the whole variable domain DGGITQSPKYLFRKEGQNVTLSCEQNLNHDAMYWYRQDPGQGLRLIYYSQIVNDFQKGDIAEGYSVSREKKESFPLTVTSAQKNPTAFYLCASSIGTGGFQPQHFGDGTRLSIL.

The V and J genes are TRBV6-2 or TRBV6-3 and TRBJ2-7, with 10 bases lining up with TRBD1. CDR3 length equals 14 residues. Germline V gives CDR1 MNHEY, CDR2 SVGEGT. V lost 5 bases, J lost 3 bases, and 4 bases stayed unmatched. The DNA of the CDR3 is TGTGCCAGCAGTACAGGGGACAGGGGCTACGAGCAGTACTTC. Its translation is CASSTGDRGYEQYF.

In its sample, this clone was seen a few times. For the CDR3, the DNA is TGTGCCAGCAGCCCAATTAGAGATACGCAGTATTTT. It is translated as CASSPIRDTQYF. The chain carries TRBV11-2 and TRBJ2-3; D remains ambiguous. Germline CDR1 reads SGHAT; CDR2 reads FQNNGV. Trimming took 5 bases from V and 5 from J, leaving 8 bases between them. The CDR3 runs to 12 residues.

V is TRBV28 and J is TRBJ1-4, with 8 nucleotides matching TRBD1. CDR1 is MDHEN, CDR2 SYDVKM, per germline. V was clipped by 6 bases and J by 8 bases; unmatched bases: 14. CDR3 length: 16 residues. CDR3 bases: TGTGCCAGCAGAAGCGGACAGGGTACTATTGGAGAAAAACTGTTTTTT. Translating it yields CASRSGQGTIGEKLFF. The whole variable domain, remainder taken from reference TRBV28 and TRBJ1-4, is DVKVTQSSRYLVKRTGEKVFLECVQDMDHENMFWYRQDPGLGLRLIYFSYDVKMKEKGDIPEGYSVSREKKERFSLILESASTNQTSMYLCASRSGQGTIGEKLFFGSGTQLSVL.

This clone showed up just a few times. The chain recombines TRBV3-1 (or the pseudogene TRBV3-2) with TRBJ1-2, with D unresolved. V lost 4 bases to trimming and J lost 4 bases, with 16 bases between them. Germline assignment: CDR1 LGHDT and CDR2 YNNKEL (reference sequence). The CDR3 extends over 15 amino acids. The CDR3 loop reads CASSPGSDLTYGYTF. The DNA for the CDR3 is TGTGCCAGCAGCCCGGGAAGTGACTTGACCTATGGCTACACCTTC.

The chain has TRBV6-5 and TRBJ1-2; TRBD1 might be the D (5 bases). Between the trimmed V and J ends, which lost 2 bases and 5 bases, there was a span of 18 bases. The CDR3 has 16 amino acids. Per the germline V gene, CDR1 is MNHEY and CDR2 is SVGAGI. In DNA, the CDR3 is TGTGCCAGCAGTTACACTTTCAGGGATGGTGTTTATGGCTACACCTTC. Amino acid sequence: CASSYTFRDGVYGYTF.

This clone was detected a few times. The gene calls are TRBV28 and TRBJ2-7, with D tentatively TRBD1 (6 bases). The CDR3 totals 14 residues. The ends were cut back, 5 bases at V and 4 bases at J, with 15 bases in the middle. Germline V gene sequence: CDR1 MDHEN, CDR2 SYDVKM. The CDR3 nucleotides are TGTGCCAGCAGTGATATACAGGGTTCTTACGAGCAGTACTTC. Amino acids: CASSDIQGSYEQYF.

The chain has TRBV7-2 and TRBJ2-1; 11 nucleotides line up with TRBD2. Germline loops: CDR1 SGHTA, CDR2 FQGNSA. Losses at the gene ends were 4 bases for V and 5 bases for J; bases not matched to a gene: 7. The CDR3 is 16 residues long. The CDR3 coding sequence is TGTGCCAGCAGCTCGCTAGCGGGAGGCGGCCACAATGAGCAGTTCTTC. This translates into CASSSLAGGGHNEQFF.

The rearrangement uses TRBV11-3 and TRBJ2-7; 10 bases are a match to TRBD1. Per germline, CDR1 SGHNT and CDR2 YENEEA. This CDR3 contains 14 residues. The V and J ends lost 5 bases and 3 bases, in that order; junction bases with no gene match: 4. In DNA, the CDR3 is TGTGCCAGCAGCAGCCGGGACAGGGGCTACGAGCAGTACGTC. Protein sequence: CASSSRDRGYEQYV.

CDR3 sequence (DNA): TGTGCCAGCACTGGCAGACTTAGTAACTATGGCTACACCTTC. It codes for CASTGRLSNYGYTF. The chain joins TRBV2 to TRBJ1-2; unclear D gene. The CDR3 covers 14 residues. CDR1 SNHLY and CDR2 FYNNEI come from the germline V gene. V was cut by 7 bases and J by 1 base, with 13 bases left in between.

This chain links TRBV19 with TRBJ1-3; no clear D. CDR1 is LNHDA, CDR2 SQIVND, per germline (reference sequence). The V gene lost 4 bases and the J gene lost 0 bases, with 10 bases spanning the gap. CDR3 length: 15 amino acids. The CDR3 spells CASSREIYSGNTIYF. CDR3 DNA sequence: TGTGCCAGTAGTAGAGAAATATACTCTGGAAACACCATATATTTT.

The gene calls are TRBV7-9 and TRBJ2-7; 11 bases agree with TRBD1. The germline gives CDR1 SEHNR, CDR2 FQNEAQ (reference sequence). V trimming: 4 bases; J trimming: 4 bases; junction bases outside the gene matches: 9. The CDR3 totals 16 residues. CDR3 sequence reads: CASSSWDRGRPYEQYV. CDR3 nucleotide sequence: TGTGCCAGCAGCTCCTGGGACAGGGGGAGGCCTTACGAGCAGTACGTC.

V gene TRBV18 combines with J gene TRBJ2-6, with D perhaps matching TRBD1 (5 bases). Per germline, CDR1 KGHSH and CDR2 LQKENI. The CDR3 runs to 16 residues. Trimming took 1 base from V and 3 from J, leaving 10 bases between them. The CDR3: CASSPLSGFGANVLTF. In nucleotides, the CDR3 is TGTGCCAGCTCACCACTATCAGGGTTTGGGGCCAACGTCCTGACTTTC.